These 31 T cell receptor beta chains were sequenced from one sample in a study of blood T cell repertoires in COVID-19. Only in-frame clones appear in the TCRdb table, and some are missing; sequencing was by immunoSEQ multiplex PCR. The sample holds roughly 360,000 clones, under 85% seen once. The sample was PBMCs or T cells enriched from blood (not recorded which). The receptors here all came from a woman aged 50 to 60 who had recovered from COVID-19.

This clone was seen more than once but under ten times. CDR3 region: CASSSTESEQYF. The CDR3 region has the DNA TGTGCCAGCAGCTCCACGGAGAGCGAGCAGTACTTC. The V and J genes are TRBV28 and TRBJ2-7; D is undetermined. V lost 6 bases and J lost 6, with 12 bases in between. Germline-derived CDR1 and CDR2 are MDHEN and SYDVKM. The CDR3 length is 12 residues.

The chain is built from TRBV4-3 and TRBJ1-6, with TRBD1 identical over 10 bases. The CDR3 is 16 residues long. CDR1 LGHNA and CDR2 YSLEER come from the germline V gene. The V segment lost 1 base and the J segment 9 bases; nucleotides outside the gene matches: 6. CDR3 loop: CASSQAPGQGTSPLHF. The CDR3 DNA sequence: TGCGCCAGCAGCCAAGCCCCGGGACAGGGGACTTCACCCCTCCACTTT.

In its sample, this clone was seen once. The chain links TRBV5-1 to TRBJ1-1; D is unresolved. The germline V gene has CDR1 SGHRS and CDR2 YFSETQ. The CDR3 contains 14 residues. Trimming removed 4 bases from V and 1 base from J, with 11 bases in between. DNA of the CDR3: TGCGCCAGCAGCCCTCATCCGGGGAACACTGAAGCTTTCTTT. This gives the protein CASSPHPGNTEAFF.

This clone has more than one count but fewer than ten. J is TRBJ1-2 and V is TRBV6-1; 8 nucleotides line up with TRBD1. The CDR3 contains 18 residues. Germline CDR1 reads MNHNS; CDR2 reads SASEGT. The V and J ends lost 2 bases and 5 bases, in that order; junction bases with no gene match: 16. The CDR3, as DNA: TGTGCCAGCAGTGAACCATACGGGCAGGGGGCGAGGTGGTATGGCTACACCTTC. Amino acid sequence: CASSEPYGQGARWYGYTF.

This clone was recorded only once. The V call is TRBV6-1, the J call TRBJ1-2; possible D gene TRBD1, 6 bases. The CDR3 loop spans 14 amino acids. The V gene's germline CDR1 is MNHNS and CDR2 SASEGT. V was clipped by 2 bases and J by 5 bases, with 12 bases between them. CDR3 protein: CASSERGILYGYTF. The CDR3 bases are TGTGCCAGCAGTGAAAGGGGGATACTGTATGGCTACACCTTC.

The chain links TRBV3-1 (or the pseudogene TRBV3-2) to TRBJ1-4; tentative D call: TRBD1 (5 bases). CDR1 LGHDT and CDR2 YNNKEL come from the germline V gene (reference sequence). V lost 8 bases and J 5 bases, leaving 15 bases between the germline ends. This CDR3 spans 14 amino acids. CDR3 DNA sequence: TGTGCCAGCGGAGCTGGGGGGGGGAATGAAAAACTGTTTTTT. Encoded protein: CASGAGGGNEKLFF.

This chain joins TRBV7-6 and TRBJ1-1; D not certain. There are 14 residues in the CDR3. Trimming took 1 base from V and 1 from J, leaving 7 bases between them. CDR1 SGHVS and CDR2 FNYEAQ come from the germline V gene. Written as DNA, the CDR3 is TGTGCCAGCAGCTTAGGAACAGCGAACACTGAAGCTTTCTTT. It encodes CASSLGTANTEAFF.

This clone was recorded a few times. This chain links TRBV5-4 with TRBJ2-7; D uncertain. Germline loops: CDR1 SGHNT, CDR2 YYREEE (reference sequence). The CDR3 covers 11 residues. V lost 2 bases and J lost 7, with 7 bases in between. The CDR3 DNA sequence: TGTGCCAGCAGCTTTAATCGGGAGCAGTACTTC. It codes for CASSFNREQYF. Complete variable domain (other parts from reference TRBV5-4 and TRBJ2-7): ETGVTQSPTHLIKTRGQQVTLRCSSQSGHNTVSWYQQALGQGPQFIFQYYREEENGRGNFPPRFSGLQFPNYSSELNVNALELDDSALYLCASSFNREQYFGPGTRLTVT.

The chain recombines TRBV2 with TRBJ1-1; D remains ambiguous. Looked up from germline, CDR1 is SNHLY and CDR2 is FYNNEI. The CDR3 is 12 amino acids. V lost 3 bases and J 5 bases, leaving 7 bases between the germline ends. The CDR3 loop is CASSESETEAFF. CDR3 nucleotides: TGTGCCAGCAGTGAGAGCGAGACTGAAGCTTTCTTT.

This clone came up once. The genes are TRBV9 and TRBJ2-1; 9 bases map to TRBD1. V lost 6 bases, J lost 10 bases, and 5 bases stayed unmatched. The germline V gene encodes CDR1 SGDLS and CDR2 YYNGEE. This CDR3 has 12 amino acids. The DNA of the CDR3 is TGTGCCAGCACTACGGACAGGGGAGAGCAGTTCTTC. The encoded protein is CASTTDRGEQFF.

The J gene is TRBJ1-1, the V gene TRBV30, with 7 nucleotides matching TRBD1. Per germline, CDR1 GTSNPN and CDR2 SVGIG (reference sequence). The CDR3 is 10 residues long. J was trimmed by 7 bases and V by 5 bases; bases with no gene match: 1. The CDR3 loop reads CAWGQVEAFF. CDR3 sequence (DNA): TGTGCCTGGGGACAGGTTGAAGCTTTCTTT.

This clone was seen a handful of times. The DNA of the CDR3 is TGTGCCAGCAGTCCGAGGGGGGGACAGGGTTGGGAAAAACTGTTTTTT. Its protein is CASSPRGGQGWEKLFF. The J gene is TRBJ1-4, the V gene TRBV4-2, with 9 bases lining up with TRBD1. Germline assignment: CDR1 LGHNA and CDR2 YNFKEQ. The CDR3 covers 16 residues. J gave up 8 bases and V 6 bases, and 13 bases lay outside the gene matches.

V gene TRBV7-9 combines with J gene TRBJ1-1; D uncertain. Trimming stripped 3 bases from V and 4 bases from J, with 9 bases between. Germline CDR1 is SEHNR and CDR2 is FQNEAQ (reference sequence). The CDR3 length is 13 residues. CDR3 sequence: CASSFAAGTEAFF. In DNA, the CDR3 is TGTGCCAGCAGCTTCGCCGCGGGCACTGAAGCTTTCTTT.

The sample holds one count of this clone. The CDR3 bases are TGCAGCGTTCCTCCTCTCAAGGACAGGGCAGGCAATGAGCAGTTCTTC. This codes for CSVPPLKDRAGNEQFF. The genes are TRBV29-1 and TRBJ2-1; TRBD1 agrees at 8 bases. This CDR3 is built from 16 residues. Per germline, CDR1 SQVTM and CDR2 ANQGSEA. J lost 6 bases, V lost 5 bases, and 15 bases had no gene match.

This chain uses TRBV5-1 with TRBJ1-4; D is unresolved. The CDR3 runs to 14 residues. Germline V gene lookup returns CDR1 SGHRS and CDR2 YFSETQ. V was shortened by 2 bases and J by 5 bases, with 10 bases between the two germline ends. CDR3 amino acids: CASSLPRENEKLFF. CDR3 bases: TGCGCCAGCAGCTTACCACGGGAGAATGAAAAACTGTTTTTT.

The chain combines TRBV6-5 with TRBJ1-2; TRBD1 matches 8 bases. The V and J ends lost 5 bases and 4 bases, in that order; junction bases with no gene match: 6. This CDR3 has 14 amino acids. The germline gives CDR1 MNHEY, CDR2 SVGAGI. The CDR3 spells CASSTNTGGYGYTF. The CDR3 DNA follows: TGTGCCAGCAGTACAAATACAGGGGGCTATGGCTACACCTTC.

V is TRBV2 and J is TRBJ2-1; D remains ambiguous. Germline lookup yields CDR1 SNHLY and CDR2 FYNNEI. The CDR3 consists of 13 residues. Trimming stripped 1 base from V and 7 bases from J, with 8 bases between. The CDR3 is CASSEGRPNEQFF. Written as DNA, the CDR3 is TGTGCCAGCAGTGAAGGTCGTCCGAATGAGCAGTTCTTC.

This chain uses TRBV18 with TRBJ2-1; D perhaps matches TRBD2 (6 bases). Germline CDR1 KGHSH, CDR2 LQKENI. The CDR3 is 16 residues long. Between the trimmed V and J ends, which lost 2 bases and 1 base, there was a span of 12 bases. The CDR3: CASSPIGRGSYNEQFF. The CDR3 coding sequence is TGTGCCAGCTCACCAATAGGACGGGGGTCCTACAATGAGCAGTTCTTC.

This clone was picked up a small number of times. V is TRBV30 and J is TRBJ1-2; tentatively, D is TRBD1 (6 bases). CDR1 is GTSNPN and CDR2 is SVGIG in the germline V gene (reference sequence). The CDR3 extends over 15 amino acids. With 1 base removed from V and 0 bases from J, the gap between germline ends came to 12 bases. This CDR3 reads CAWSGRGLANYGYTF. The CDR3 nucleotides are TGTGCCTGGAGTGGCAGGGGATTAGCTAACTATGGCTACACCTTC. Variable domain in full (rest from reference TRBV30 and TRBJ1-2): SQTIHQWPATLVQPVGSPLSLECTVEGTSNPNLYWYRQAAGRGLQLLFYSVGIGQISSEVPQNLSASRPQDRQFILSSKKLLLSDSGFYLCAWSGRGLANYGYTFGSGTRLTVV.

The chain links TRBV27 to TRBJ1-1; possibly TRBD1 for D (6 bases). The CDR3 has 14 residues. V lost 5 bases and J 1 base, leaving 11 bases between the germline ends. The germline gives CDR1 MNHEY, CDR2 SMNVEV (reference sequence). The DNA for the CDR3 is TGTGCCAGCAGTCTGGACAGCTCGAACACTGAAGCTTTCTTT. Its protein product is CASSLDSSNTEAFF.

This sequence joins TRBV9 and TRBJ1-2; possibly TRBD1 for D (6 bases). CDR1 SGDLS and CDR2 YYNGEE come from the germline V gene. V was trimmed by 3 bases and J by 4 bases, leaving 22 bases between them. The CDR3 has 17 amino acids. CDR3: CASSAEASRTAIYGYTF. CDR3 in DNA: TGTGCCAGCAGCGCAGAAGCCTCGAGGACAGCAATCTATGGCTACACCTTC.

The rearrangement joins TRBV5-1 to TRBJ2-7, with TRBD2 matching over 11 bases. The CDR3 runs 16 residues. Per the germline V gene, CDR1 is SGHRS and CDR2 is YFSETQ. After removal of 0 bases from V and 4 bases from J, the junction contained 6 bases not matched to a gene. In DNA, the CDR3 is TGCGCCAGCAGCTTGGGGACTAGCGGGTCGCCTTACGAGCAGTACTTC. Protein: CASSLGTSGSPYEQYF. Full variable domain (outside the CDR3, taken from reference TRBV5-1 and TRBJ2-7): KAGVTQTPRYLIKTRGQQVTLSCSPISGHRSVSWYQQTPGQGLQFLFEYFSETQRNKGNFPGRFSGRQFSNSRSEMNVSTLELGDSALYLCASSLGTSGSPYEQYFGPGTRLTVT.

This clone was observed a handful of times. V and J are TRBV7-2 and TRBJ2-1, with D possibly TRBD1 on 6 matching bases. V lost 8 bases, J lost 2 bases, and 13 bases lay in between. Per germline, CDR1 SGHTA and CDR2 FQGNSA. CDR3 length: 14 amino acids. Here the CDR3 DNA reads TGTGCCAGCGGGTTAGAGGGGGCCTACAATGAGCAGTTCTTC. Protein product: CASGLEGAYNEQFF.

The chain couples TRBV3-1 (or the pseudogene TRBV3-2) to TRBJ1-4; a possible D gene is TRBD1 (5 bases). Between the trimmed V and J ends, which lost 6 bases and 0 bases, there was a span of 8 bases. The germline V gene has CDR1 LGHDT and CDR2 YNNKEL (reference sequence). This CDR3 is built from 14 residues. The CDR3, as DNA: TGTGCCAGCAGGGACACTCCAACTAATGAAAAACTGTTTTTT. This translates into CASRDTPTNEKLFF.

CDR3: CASSTGGAFGYTF. As DNA, the CDR3 is TGTGCCAGCAGTACAGGGGGCGCCTTTGGCTACACCTTC. This chain uses TRBV12-3 or TRBV12-4 with TRBJ1-2; 9 bases align to TRBD1. The CDR3 has 13 amino acids. Losses at the gene ends were 5 bases for V and 7 bases for J; bases not matched to a gene: 5.

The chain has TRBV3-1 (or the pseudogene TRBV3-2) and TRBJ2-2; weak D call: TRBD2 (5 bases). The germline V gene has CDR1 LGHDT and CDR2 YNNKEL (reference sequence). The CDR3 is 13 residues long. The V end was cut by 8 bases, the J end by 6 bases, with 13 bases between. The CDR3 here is CASGVRVAGELFF. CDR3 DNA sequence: TGTGCCAGCGGAGTGAGGGTTGCCGGGGAGCTGTTTTTT.

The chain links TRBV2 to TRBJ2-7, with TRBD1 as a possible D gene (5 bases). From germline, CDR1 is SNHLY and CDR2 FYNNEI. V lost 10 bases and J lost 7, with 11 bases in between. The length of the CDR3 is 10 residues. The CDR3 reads CAIVAGEQYF. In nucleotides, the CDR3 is TGTGCCATCGTGGCAGGGGAGCAGTACTTC.

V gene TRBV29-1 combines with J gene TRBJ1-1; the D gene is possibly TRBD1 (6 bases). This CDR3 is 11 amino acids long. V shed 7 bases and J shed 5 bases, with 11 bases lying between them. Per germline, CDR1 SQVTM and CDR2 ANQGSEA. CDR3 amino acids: CSADRLTEAFF. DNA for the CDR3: TGCAGCGCCGACAGGTTGACTGAAGCTTTCTTT.

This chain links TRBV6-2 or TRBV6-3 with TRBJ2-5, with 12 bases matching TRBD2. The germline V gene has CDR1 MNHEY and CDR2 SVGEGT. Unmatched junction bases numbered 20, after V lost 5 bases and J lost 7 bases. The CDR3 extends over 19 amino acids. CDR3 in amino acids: CASSLLPGLAGGRGVTQYF. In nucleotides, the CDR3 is TGTGCCAGCAGTCTACTACCCGGCCTAGCGGGGGGGAGGGGAGTGACCCAGTACTTC.

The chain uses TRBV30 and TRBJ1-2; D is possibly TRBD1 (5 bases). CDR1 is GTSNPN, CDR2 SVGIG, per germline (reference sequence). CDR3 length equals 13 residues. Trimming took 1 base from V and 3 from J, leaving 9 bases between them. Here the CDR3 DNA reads TGTGCCTGGAGTGATGGGGCCGACTATGGCTACACCTTC. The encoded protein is CAWSDGADYGYTF. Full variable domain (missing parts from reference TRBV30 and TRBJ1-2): SQTIHQWPATLVQPVGSPLSLECTVEGTSNPNLYWYRQAAGRGLQLLFYSVGIGQISSEVPQNLSASRPQDRQFILSSKKLLLSDSGFYLCAWSDGADYGYTFGSGTRLTVV.

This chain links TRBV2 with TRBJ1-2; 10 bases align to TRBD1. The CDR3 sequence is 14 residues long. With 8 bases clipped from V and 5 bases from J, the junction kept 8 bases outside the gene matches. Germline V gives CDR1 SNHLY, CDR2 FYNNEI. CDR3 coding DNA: TGTGCCAGCCCGCCGGGACAGGGGTGGTATGGCTACACCTTC. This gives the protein CASPPGQGWYGYTF.